This T cell receptor beta chain derives from a study of blood T cell repertoires in COVID-19. Study details: Italy, Spain and the United States were the sources of the convalescent and acute COVID-19 samples. PBMCs, B-cell-depleted T cells, or T cells were the source of the cDNA or gDNA that made up the material.

The CDR3 has 13 amino acids. Per germline, CDR1 SGHTA and CDR2 FQGNSA. Trimming stripped 6 bases from V and 2 bases from J, with 8 bases between. As originally analysed: Estimation of nucleated cell counts relied on the amplification of reference gene primers. Some clones are missing from TCRdb's copy, which holds only in-frame ones; the method was immunoSEQ multiplex PCR. The DNA was the basis for D and trimming; V, J and clone size are from that table. The table records about 54,000 clones, about nine tenths of them present only once. The sequence was obtained from a man in his fifties or sixties with active COVID-19. The rearrangement uses TRBV7-2 and TRBJ2-1; D remains unclear. Sequencing used peripheral blood. CDR3: CASRRGAYNEQFF. DNA for the CDR3: TGTGCCAGCAGGCGAGGAGCCTACAATGAGCAGTTCTTC.